The T cell receptor beta chain under discussion was sequenced for a study of response to subunit inactivated influenza vaccine (dated by TCRdb to 2017 to 2018). Background for the entire study: The study used deep quantitative T cell receptor repertoire profiling to track responses to a trivalent subunit inactivated influenza vaccine.

Overall study outcomes, separate from this receptor: According to the authors, only a limited number of new T cells may be recruited by each seasonal influenza vaccination.

Library preparation used RT-PCR. Sequencing used an Illumina HiSeq 2500. In TCRdb, the public reads were trimmed at Q25 with fastp and aligned with MiXCR, with productive beta chains retained. Identical CDR3 proteins give one entry, which carries the most common genes and DNA. Counted in this sample were 650,000 to 700,000 distinct CDR3 sequences; approximately 15% of them appeared once. The ten largest clonotypes hold around 10% of the sample. The CDR3 measures 15 amino acids from cysteine to phenylalanine. Here the CDR3 DNA is all that survives: 45 bases in frame from base 1. The germline V gene sets CDR1 to SGHNT and CDR2 to YENEEA. V gives up 5 bases and J gives up 1 base, and the segment between their germline ends measures 11 bases. In its sample, this clonotype was seen a few times. Its antigen is unknown. Within one base of it there is no much larger clone, and no base qualities were kept.

In this chain, TRBV11-3 is recombined with TRBJ2-2; the D gene identity is not certain. This material consisted of PBMCs from blood, taken 11 to 12 days after vaccination. This sequence was found in a man in his fifties who received an inactivated influenza vaccine. Donor details come from another sample of the same person, matched by shared clones. The CDR3 reads CASSAGSVNTGELFF. The nucleotide sequence reads TGTGCCAGCAGCGCTGGGTCAGTGAACACCGGGGAGCTGTTTTTT.